The 3 T cell receptor beta chains in this list originate from one sample, sequenced in a study of blood T cell repertoires in COVID-19. TCRdb's copy holds only in-frame clones and misses some; the assay was immunoSEQ multiplex PCR. This table has roughly 99,000 clones, roughly 83% appearing once. The sequenced sample was peripheral blood. Receptor source: a human donor in a cohort sampled during active COVID-19.

The chain has TRBV7-2 and TRBJ1-5, with 7 bases matching TRBD1. The germline V gene has CDR1 SGHTA and CDR2 FQGNSA. Unmatched junction bases numbered 6, after V lost 6 bases and J lost 4 bases. The CDR3 runs to 14 residues. The CDR3 DNA follows: TGTGCCAGCAGTTTTAGACAGGGAAATCAGCCCCAGCATTTT. Translated, it gives CASSFRQGNQPQHF.

This clone has only one observation. The genes are TRBV7-2 and TRBJ2-7; D remains ambiguous. The CDR3 contains 11 residues. Germline V CDR1 and CDR2: SGHTA, FQGNSA. Trimming pared 3 bases from V and 3 bases from J, leaving 3 bases between. This CDR3 reads CASSFSYEQYF. The CDR3 DNA is TGTGCCAGCAGCTTTAGCTACGAGCAGTACTTC. Based on the CDR3 plus reference TRBV7-2 and TRBJ2-7, the full variable domain is GAGVSQSPSNKVTEKGKDVELRCDPISGHTALYWYRQSLGQGLEFLIYFQGNSAPDKSGLPSDRFSAERTGGSVSTLTIQRTQQEDSAVYLCASSFSYEQYFGPGTRLTVT.

This clone was seen once. The V and J genes are TRBV19 and TRBJ2-5; TRBD2 matches 11 bases. V was pared by 3 bases and J by 4 bases, with 4 bases of the junction left unmatched. CDR1 LNHDA and CDR2 SQIVND come from the germline V gene (reference sequence). This CDR3 is built from 15 residues. The CDR3 spells CASSITSGSRETQYF. CDR3 coding DNA: TGTGCCAGTAGTATCACTAGCGGGAGTCGAGAGACCCAGTACTTC. The full variable domain, in which reference TRBV19 and TRBJ2-5 provide the parts outside the CDR3, is DGGITQSPKYLFRKEGQNVTLSCEQNLNHDAMYWYRQDPGQGLRLIYYSQIVNDFQKGDIAEGYSVSREKKESFPLTVTSAQKNPTAFYLCASSITSGSRETQYFGPGTRLLVL.